These 2 T cell receptor beta chains share one sample of origin, sequenced in a study of blood T cell repertoires in COVID-19. Profiling relied on immunoSEQ multiplex PCR, and the TCRdb table lists in-frame clones only, not all of them. The sample gives some 190,000 clones, 85% of which show up once; roughly 18% is in the top ten. Material: peripheral blood. These receptors came from a person aged 70 to 85 with COVID-19, enrolled during active disease.

J is TRBJ1-6 and V is TRBV9, with TRBD1 matching over 7 bases. CDR1 SGDLS and CDR2 YYNGEE come from the germline V gene. The CDR3 is 16 residues long. Trimming took 2 bases from V and 9 from J; bases not matched to a gene: 11. CDR3 DNA sequence: TGTGCCAGCAGCGTCGCGTTGACAGGGAAGGGTTCACCCCTCCACTTT. Amino acids: CASSVALTGKGSPLHF.

V and J are TRBV29-1 and TRBJ2-1; maybe TRBD1 (5 bases). CDR1 is SQVTM and CDR2 is ANQGSEA in the germline V gene. This CDR3 spans 12 amino acids. Trimming removed 6 bases from V and 16 bases from J, with 22 bases in between. The CDR3 region has the DNA TGCAGCGTCCCGGCTCAGGGTGGTTGGCGATTCTTC. Encoded protein: CSVPAQGGWRFF.